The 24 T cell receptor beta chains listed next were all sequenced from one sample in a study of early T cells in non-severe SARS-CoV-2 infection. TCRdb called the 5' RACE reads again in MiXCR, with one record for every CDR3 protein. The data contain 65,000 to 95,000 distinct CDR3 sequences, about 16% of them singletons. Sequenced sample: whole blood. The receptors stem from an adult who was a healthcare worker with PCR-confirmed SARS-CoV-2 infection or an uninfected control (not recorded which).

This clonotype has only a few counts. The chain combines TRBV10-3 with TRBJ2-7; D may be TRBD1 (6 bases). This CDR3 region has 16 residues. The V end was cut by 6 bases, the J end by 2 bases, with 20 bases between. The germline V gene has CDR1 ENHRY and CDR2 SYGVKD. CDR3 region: CAISSPTGTSTYEQYF. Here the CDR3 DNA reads TGTGCCATCAGCTCACCTACCGGGACATCCACCTACGAGCAGTACTTC.

The CDR3 coding sequence is TGTGCCAGCTGCCTCGGACTAGCGGCGACCCAGTACTTC. Amino acid sequence: CASCLGLAATQYF. This chain links TRBV11-2 with TRBJ2-5; 10 positions agree with TRBD2. This CDR3 comprises 13 residues. The V gene's germline CDR1 is SGHAT and CDR2 FQNNGV. V dropped 8 bases and J dropped 7; count of bases not matched to a gene: 7.

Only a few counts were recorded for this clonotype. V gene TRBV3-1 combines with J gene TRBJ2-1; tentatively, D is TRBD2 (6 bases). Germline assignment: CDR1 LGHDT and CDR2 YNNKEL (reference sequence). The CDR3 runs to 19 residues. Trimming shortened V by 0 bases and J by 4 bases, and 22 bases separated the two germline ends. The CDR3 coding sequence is TGTGCCAGCAGCCAAGAACCCCACCGGCGGGGCGGGGCATACAATGAGCAGTTCTTC. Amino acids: CASSQEPHRRGGAYNEQFF.

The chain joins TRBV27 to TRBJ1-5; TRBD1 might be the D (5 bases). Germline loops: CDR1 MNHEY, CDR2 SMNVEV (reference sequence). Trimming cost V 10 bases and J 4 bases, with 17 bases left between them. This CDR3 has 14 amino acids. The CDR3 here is CANSQGRGNQPQHF. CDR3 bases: TGTGCCAACAGCCAGGGAAGGGGAAATCAGCCCCAGCATTTT.

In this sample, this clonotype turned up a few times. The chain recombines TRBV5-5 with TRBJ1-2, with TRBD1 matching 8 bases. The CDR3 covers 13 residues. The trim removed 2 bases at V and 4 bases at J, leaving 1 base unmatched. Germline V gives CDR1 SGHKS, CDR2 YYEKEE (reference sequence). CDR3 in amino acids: CASSFDRGYGYTF. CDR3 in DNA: TGTGCCAGCAGCTTTGACAGGGGCTATGGCTACACCTTC.

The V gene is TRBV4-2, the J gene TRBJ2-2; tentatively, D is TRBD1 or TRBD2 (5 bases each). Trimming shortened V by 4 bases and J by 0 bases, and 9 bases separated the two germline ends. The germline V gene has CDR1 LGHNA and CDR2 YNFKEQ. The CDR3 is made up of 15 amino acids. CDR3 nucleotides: TGTGCCAGCAGCCCAGGGACGCCGAACACCGGGGAGCTGTTTTTT. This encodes CASSPGTPNTGELFF.

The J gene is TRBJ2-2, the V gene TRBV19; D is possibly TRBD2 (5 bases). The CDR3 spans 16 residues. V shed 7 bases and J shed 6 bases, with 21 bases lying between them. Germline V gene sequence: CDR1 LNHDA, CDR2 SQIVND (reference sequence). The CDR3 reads CASTNPEGTRPGELFF. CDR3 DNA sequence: TGTGCCAGTACTAACCCAGAGGGTACGAGGCCCGGGGAGCTGTTTTTT. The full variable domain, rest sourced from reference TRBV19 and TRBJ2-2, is DGGITQSPKYLFRKEGQNVTLSCEQNLNHDAMYWYRQDPGQGLRLIYYSQIVNDFQKGDIAEGYSVSREKKESFPLTVTSAQKNPTAFYLCASTNPEGTRPGELFFGEGSRLTVL.

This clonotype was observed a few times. CDR3 protein: CSARDYLRKETQYF. CDR3 coding DNA: TGCAGTGCTAGGGACTACCTCCGAAAAGAGACCCAGTACTTC. V gene TRBV20-1 combines with J gene TRBJ2-5, with D possibly being TRBD2 (6 bases). Between the trimmed V and J ends, which lost 3 bases and 3 bases, there was a span of 14 bases. The CDR3 covers 14 residues. Germline CDR1 and CDR2: DFQATT and SNEGSKA (reference sequence).

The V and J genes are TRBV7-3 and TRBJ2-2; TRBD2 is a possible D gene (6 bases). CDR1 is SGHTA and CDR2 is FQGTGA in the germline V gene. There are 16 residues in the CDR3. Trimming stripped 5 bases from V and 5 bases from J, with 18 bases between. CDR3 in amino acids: CASSLGGAGVTGELFF. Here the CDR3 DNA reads TGTGCCAGCAGCCTAGGAGGGGCGGGCGTGACCGGGGAGCTGTTTTTT.

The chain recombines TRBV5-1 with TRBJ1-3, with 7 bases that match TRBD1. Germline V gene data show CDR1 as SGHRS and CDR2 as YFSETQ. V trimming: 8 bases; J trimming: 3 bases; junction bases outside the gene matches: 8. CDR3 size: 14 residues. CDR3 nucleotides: TGCGCCAGTACACCGGGACAGAATGGAAACACCATATATTTT. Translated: CASTPGQNGNTIYF.

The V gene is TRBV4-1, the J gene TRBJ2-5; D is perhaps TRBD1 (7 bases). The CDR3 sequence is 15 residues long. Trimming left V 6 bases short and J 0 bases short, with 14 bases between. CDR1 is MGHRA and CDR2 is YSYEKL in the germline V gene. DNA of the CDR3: TGCGCCAGCAGTCAGGGGGAGCGGGACCAAGAGACCCAGTACTTC. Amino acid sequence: CASSQGERDQETQYF.

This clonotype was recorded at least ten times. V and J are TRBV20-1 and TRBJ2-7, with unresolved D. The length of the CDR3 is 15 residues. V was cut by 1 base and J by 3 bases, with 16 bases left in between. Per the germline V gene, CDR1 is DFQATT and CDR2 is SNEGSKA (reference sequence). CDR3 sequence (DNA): TGCAGTGCTAGAGCCCACCGGACGGTCCTCTACGAGCAGTACTTC. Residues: CSARAHRTVLYEQYF.

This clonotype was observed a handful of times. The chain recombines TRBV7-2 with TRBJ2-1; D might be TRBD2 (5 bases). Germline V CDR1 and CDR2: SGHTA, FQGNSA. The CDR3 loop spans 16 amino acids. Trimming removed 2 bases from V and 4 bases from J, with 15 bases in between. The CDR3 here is CASSLRVTRPYNEQFF. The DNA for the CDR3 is TGTGCCAGCAGCTTAAGGGTAACTAGGCCTTACAATGAGCAGTTCTTC.

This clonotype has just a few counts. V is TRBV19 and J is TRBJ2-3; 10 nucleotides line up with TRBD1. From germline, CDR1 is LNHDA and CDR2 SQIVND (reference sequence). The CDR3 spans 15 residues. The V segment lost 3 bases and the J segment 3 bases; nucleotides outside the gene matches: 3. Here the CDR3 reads CASSIGQGGTDTQYF. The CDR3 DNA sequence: TGTGCCAGTAGTATCGGACAGGGGGGAACAGATACGCAGTATTTT.

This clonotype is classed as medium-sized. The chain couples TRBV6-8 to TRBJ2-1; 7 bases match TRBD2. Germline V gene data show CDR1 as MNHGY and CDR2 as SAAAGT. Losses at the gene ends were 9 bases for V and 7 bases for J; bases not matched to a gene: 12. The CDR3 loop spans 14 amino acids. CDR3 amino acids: CARTPSGEKNEQFF. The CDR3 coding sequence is TGTGCCAGGACCCCTAGCGGAGAGAAGAATGAGCAGTTCTTC.

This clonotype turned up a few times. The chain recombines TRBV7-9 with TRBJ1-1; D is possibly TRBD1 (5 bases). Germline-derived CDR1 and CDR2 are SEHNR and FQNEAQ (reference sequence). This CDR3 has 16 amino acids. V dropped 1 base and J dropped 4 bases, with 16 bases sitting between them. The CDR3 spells CASSLVAGSFLTEAFF. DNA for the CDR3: TGTGCCAGCAGCTTAGTGGCAGGGTCGTTCCTCACTGAAGCTTTCTTT.

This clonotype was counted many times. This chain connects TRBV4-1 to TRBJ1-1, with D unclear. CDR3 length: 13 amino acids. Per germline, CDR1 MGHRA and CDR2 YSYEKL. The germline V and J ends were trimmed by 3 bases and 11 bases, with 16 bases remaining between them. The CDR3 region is CASSQAALQYAFF. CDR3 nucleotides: TGCGCCAGCAGCCAGGCCGCTCTACAGTACGCTTTCTTT.

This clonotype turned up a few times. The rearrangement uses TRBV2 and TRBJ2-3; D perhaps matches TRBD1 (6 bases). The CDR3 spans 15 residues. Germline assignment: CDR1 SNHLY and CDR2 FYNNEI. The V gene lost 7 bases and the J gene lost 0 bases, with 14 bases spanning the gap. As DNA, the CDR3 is TGTGCCAGCATTAGGGGGACACGAAGCACAGATACGCAGTATTTT. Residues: CASIRGTRSTDTQYF.

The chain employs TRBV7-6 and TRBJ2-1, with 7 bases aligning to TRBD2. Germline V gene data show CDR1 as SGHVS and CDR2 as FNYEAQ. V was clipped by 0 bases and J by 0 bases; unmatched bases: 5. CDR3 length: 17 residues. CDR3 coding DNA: TGTGCCAGCAGCTTAGCGGTAGGCGGGAGCTCCTACAATGAGCAGTTCTTC. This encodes CASSLAVGGSSYNEQFF.

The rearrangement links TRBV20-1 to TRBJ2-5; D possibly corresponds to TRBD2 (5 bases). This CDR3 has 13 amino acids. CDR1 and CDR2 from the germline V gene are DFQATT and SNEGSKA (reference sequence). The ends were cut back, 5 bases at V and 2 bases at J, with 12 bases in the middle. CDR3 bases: TGCAGTGCTCAAGCTAGCCGTCAAGAGACCCAGTACTTC. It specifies CSAQASRQETQYF.

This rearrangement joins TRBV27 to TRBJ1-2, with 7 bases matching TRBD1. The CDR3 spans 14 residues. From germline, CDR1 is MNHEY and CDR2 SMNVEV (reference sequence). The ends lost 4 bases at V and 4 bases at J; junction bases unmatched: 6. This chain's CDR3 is CASSSTGVSYGYTF. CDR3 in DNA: TGTGCCAGCAGTTCAACAGGGGTGAGCTATGGCTACACCTTC.

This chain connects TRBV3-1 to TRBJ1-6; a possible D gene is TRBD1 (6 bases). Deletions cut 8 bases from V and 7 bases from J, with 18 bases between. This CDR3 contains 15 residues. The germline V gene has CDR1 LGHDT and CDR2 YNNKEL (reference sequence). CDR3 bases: TGTGCCAGCGGAGGGGGAGTGGGCCCGAATTCACCCCTCCACTTT. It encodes CASGGGVGPNSPLHF.

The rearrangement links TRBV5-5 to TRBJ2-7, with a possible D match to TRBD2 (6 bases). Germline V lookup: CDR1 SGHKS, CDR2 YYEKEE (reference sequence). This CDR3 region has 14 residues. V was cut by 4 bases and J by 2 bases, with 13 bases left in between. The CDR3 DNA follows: TGTGCCAGCAGCGTGGGACTGGTAACCTACGAGCAGTACTTC. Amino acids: CASSVGLVTYEQYF.

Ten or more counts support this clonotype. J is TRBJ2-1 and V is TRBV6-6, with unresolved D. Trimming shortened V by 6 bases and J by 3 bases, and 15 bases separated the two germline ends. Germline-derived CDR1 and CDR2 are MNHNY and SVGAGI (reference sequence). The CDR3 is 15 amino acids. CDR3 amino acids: CASSPNVGGYNEQFF. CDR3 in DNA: TGTGCCAGCAGCCCTAATGTGGGTGGCTACAATGAGCAGTTCTTC.